This T cell receptor beta chain was captured by sequencing in a study of blood T cell repertoires in COVID-19. The wider study: COVID-19 samples from acute and convalescent phases originated in the United States, Italy and Spain. T cells, B-cell-depleted T cells, or PBMCs supplied cDNA or gDNA.

Per the original methods: From reference gene primer amplification, estimates of nucleated cell counts were derived. The repertoire was sequenced with immunoSEQ multiplex PCR; TCRdb's copy has only in-frame clones and lacks some. V, J and clone size reflect that table, while D and trimming were determined from the DNA. Of 310,000 or so clones in the sample, around 87% were seen once. CDR1 is PRHDT, CDR2 FYEKMQ, per germline (reference sequence). The J segment lost 6 bases and the V segment lost 5 bases, leaving 11 bases of the junction unmatched. The CDR3 is 15 residues long. The chain recombines TRBV13 with TRBJ1-1, with 8 bases that match TRBD1. The sequenced material came from peripheral blood. The origin of this receptor is a man aged 50 or older with active or convalescent COVID-19. The CDR3 DNA sequence: TGTGCCAGCAGCCACTCGCAGGGGGCATGGCCTGAAGCTTTCTTT. Its protein product is CASSHSQGAWPEAFF.